This T cell receptor beta chain is from a study of T cell responses to AZD1222 COVID-19 vaccine. Points from the study as a whole: It should be noted that donors were predominantly white British and more often female, and clonal diversity was possibly underestimated. Vaccine-associated CD4 TCRs ranged over spike, dominating at 160-218 and 743-854.

Clones were read by immunoSEQ multiplex PCR, and TCRdb kept only the in-frame ones, dropping some. The sample has over 95,000 clones, around nine tenths seen once; the top ten hold 12%. With regard to this clone: Its target is unknown.

The receptor's source is an adult in good health. Sequencing was performed on peripheral blood, taken on day 0 of AZD1222 vaccination.

The chain's CDR3 is CASSPSRGPGNTIYF. Written as DNA, the CDR3 is TGTGCCAGCAGCCCCAGCCGGGGGCCAGGAAACACCATATATTTT. The gene calls are TRBV28 and TRBJ1-3, with D perhaps TRBD1 (6 bases). Between the trimmed V and J ends, which lost 6 bases and 4 bases, there was a span of 16 bases. The germline gives CDR1 MDHEN, CDR2 SYDVKM. The CDR3 is 15 residues long. Supplemented by reference TRBV28 and TRBJ1-3, the full variable domain reads DVKVTQSSRYLVKRTGEKVFLECVQDMDHENMFWYRQDPGLGLRLIYFSYDVKMKEKGDIPEGYSVSREKKERFSLILESASTNQTSMYLCASSPSRGPGNTIYFGEGSWLTVV.